The clone carrying this TCR beta chain was counted once. Antigen: not known. From the reads, TCRdb called clonotypes with MiXCR, one entry per CDR3 protein. This sample has about 770,000 distinct CDR3 sequences, with almost 30% found just once. CDR1 and CDR2 from the germline V gene are MNHEY and SVGAGI. This CDR3 region has 14 residues. V gave up 5 bases and J gave up 10 bases, with 20 bases separating them. The sample comes from a study of T cell repertoires in cytomegalovirus infection. Overall study context: Indications of both CMV infection and matching HLA type were provided by public TCR beta signatures.

The sequence was obtained from a human donor in good health (CMV status not recorded). Some clones in this sample may be carry-over from other donors' samples. The sequenced sample was cultured CD8+ T cells from PBMCs, obtained from culture after CMV antigen stimulation. The chain carries TRBV6-5 and TRBJ1-1, with D perhaps matching TRBD1 (6 bases). Here the CDR3 reads CASSNRTVGDGAFF. For the CDR3, the DNA is TGTGCCAGCAGTAATAGGACAGTTGGGGACGGAGCTTTCTTT.